These 25 T cell receptor beta chains were all obtained from the same sample, sequenced in a study of T cells in Graves' hyperthyroidism and ophthalmopathy. TCR beta CDR3 region amplification was performed from RNA transcripts. First-round RT-PCR with HTBI primers amplified the TCR CDR3 region. TCRdb used MiXCR to reprocess the multiplex PCR reads, holding one entry per CDR3 protein. The table lists roughly 570,000 distinct CDR3 sequences, roughly 14% of them singletons, with 7.3% in the top ten. Specimen: blood. These receptors came from a woman younger than 45 with Graves' hyperthyroidism.

Only a few counts were recorded for this clonotype. Here the CDR3 reads CATSRGRDRNGYTF. The CDR3 nucleotides read TGTGCCACCAGCAGAGGACGGGACCGCAATGGCTACACCTTC. This chain connects TRBV15 to TRBJ1-2, with D maybe TRBD1 (5 bases). Deletions cut 1 base from V and 6 bases from J, with 12 bases between. The CDR3 is 14 residues long. Germline values: CDR1 LNHNV, CDR2 YYDKDF (reference sequence).

This clonotype was detected ten times or more. This chain uses TRBV28 with TRBJ2-7; 7 nucleotides match TRBD2. V dropped 5 bases and J dropped 3; count of bases not matched to a gene: 7. The CDR3 runs to 14 residues. CDR1 is MDHEN, CDR2 SYDVKM, per germline. CDR3 amino acids: CASSTPTGGYEQYF. The CDR3 bases are TGTGCCAGCAGTACCCCCACGGGGGGCTACGAGCAGTACTTC.

J is TRBJ2-5 and V is TRBV20-1; the D gene could be TRBD1 or TRBD2 (6 bases each). The CDR3 spans 12 residues. The germline gives CDR1 DFQATT, CDR2 SNEGSKA (reference sequence). The V end lost 4 bases, the J end lost 4 bases, and 10 bases lay between the germline ends. CDR3 in DNA: TGCAGTGCTAATAGGGGGGTAGAGACCCAGTACTTC. Residues: CSANRGVETQYF.

V and J are TRBV6-1 and TRBJ1-1; 9 nucleotides match TRBD1. This CDR3 is 14 amino acids long. After removal of 6 bases from V and 3 bases from J, the junction contained 5 bases not matched to a gene. Germline values: CDR1 MNHNS, CDR2 SASEGT. The CDR3 DNA reads as TGTGCCAGCAGCCGGGACAGGGAGCACACTGAAGCTTTCTTT. Translation: CASSRDREHTEAFF.

This clonotype was picked up a small number of times. This rearrangement joins TRBV10-3 to TRBJ2-3; D call uncertain. Deletions cut 7 bases from V and 0 bases from J, with 2 bases between. CDR3 length: 11 amino acids. CDR1 and CDR2 from the germline V gene are ENHRY and SYGVKD. The CDR3: CAITSTDTQYF. Here the CDR3 DNA reads TGTGCCATCACCAGCACAGATACGCAGTATTTT.

This clonotype was counted only a few times. The CDR3 is CASKTGTANTEAFF. For the CDR3, the DNA is TGTGCCAGCAAAACAGGGACAGCGAACACTGAAGCTTTCTTT. The chain has TRBV6-2 or TRBV6-3 and TRBJ1-1; 7 bases match TRBD1. Germline V lookup: CDR1 MNHEY, CDR2 SVGEGT. The CDR3 is made up of 14 amino acids. J gave up 1 base and V 7 bases, and 6 bases lay outside the gene matches.

The CDR3 reads CASSLLSSPYNEQFF. DNA for the CDR3: TGTGCCAGCAGCTTATTGTCCAGTCCCTACAATGAGCAGTTCTTC. The chain combines TRBV7-8 with TRBJ2-1; D remains unclear. The CDR3 is 15 amino acids. Trimming removed 2 bases at V and 2 bases at J, with 10 bases between. Per the germline V gene, CDR1 is SGHVS and CDR2 is FQNEAQ.

This clonotype was counted ten times or more. This chain uses TRBV6-5 with TRBJ1-4, with D possibly TRBD1 on 6 matching bases. V lost 0 bases and J lost 7, with 12 bases in between. The CDR3 extends over 15 amino acids. Germline lookup yields CDR1 MNHEY and CDR2 SVGAGI. The CDR3 protein is CASSYSNRVFEKLFF. The CDR3 coding sequence is TGTGCCAGCAGTTACTCGAACAGGGTTTTTGAAAAACTGTTTTTT.

In this sample, this clonotype turned up many times. The chain carries TRBV20-1 and TRBJ2-1, with unresolved D. The CDR3 is 13 amino acids. Between the trimmed V and J ends, which lost 6 bases and 5 bases, there was a span of 14 bases. Per the germline V gene, CDR1 is DFQATT and CDR2 is SNEGSKA (reference sequence). Here the CDR3 reads CSAHRLDNNEQFF. The CDR3, as DNA: TGCAGTGCGCACAGATTAGACAACAATGAGCAGTTCTTC.

This clonotype appeared many times. The chain is built from TRBV10-3 and TRBJ2-5, with D perhaps TRBD1 (6 bases). Germline V gene data show CDR1 as ENHRY and CDR2 as SYGVKD. The CDR3 totals 12 residues. The V end was cut by 10 bases, the J end by 3 bases, with 12 bases between. This CDR3 reads CATSDSKETQYF. The CDR3 nucleotides are TGTGCCACCTCGGACAGTAAAGAGACCCAGTACTTC.

Ten or more counts support this clonotype. The gene calls are TRBV20-1 and TRBJ2-1; 8 bases line up with TRBD1. The CDR3 is 15 residues long. From germline, CDR1 is DFQATT and CDR2 SNEGSKA (reference sequence). The ends lost 4 bases at V and 7 bases at J; junction bases unmatched: 12. The CDR3 is CSATSRDRILNEQFF. The CDR3 bases are TGCAGTGCTACCTCCCGGGACAGGATTTTGAATGAGCAGTTCTTC.

In this sample, this clonotype turned up many times. The chain combines TRBV11-2 with TRBJ2-1; TRBD2 matches 11 bases. V gave up 0 bases and J gave up 9 bases; unmatched junction bases: 7. The CDR3 totals 16 residues. The germline gives CDR1 SGHAT, CDR2 FQNNGV. CDR3 protein: CASSLERLAGTFEQFF. The CDR3 bases are TGTGCCAGCAGCTTAGAGCGACTAGCGGGAACGTTTGAGCAGTTCTTC.

This clonotype was seen many times. This chain joins TRBV6-2 or TRBV6-3 and TRBJ2-7; TRBD1 might be the D (5 bases). Trimming left V 5 bases short and J 2 bases short, with 16 bases between. CDR1 is MNHEY, CDR2 SVGEGT, per germline. This CDR3 has 15 residues. The CDR3 DNA follows: TGTGCCAGCAGTCTTAGCCAAGGGGATGCCTACGAGCAGTACTTC. It yields the protein CASSLSQGDAYEQYF.

Concerning this clonotype itself: A much larger clone lies one base from this, so it may be a read error. J is TRBJ2-1 and V is TRBV4-2, with 11 bases aligning to TRBD2. V dropped 6 bases and J dropped 6; count of bases not matched to a gene: 1. Germline lookup yields CDR1 LGHNA and CDR2 YNFKEQ. The CDR3 extends over 13 amino acids. CDR3 protein: CASRGLAVNEQFF. CDR3 coding DNA: TGTGCCAGCAGGGGACTAGCGGTCAATGAGCAGTTCTTC.

The V call is TRBV6-2 or TRBV6-3, the J call TRBJ1-5, with unresolved D. The CDR3 runs 13 residues. Germline CDR1 reads MNHEY; CDR2 reads SVGEGT. Between the trimmed V and J ends, which lost 6 bases and 5 bases, there was a span of 11 bases. As DNA, the CDR3 is TGTGCCAGCAGCCAGCTGAGGCATCAGCCCCAGCATTTT. This codes for CASSQLRHQPQHF.

This clonotype was observed at least ten times. The V call is TRBV5-4, the J call TRBJ2-5; tentatively, D is TRBD2 (6 bases). V lost 4 bases and J 1 base, leaving 11 bases between the germline ends. Germline loops: CDR1 SGHNT, CDR2 YYREEE (reference sequence). This CDR3 contains 14 residues. CDR3 sequence reads: CASSAGLSQETQYF. Written as DNA, the CDR3 is TGTGCCAGCAGCGCCGGACTATCCCAAGAGACCCAGTACTTC.

This clonotype was found a few times. The CDR3 DNA sequence: TGTGCCAGCAGCCTGAGAGCGGGAGGGCCTGACGGGGAGCTGTTTTTT. Translating gives CASSLRAGGPDGELFF. The chain is built from TRBV5-8 and TRBJ2-2; TRBD2 aligns across 10 bases. V shed 4 bases and J 7 bases; nucleotides not matched to a gene: 10. Germline CDR1 SGHTS, CDR2 YDEGEE. The CDR3 covers 16 residues.

The chain combines TRBV20-1 with TRBJ2-7, with 8 bases that match TRBD2. Germline values: CDR1 DFQATT, CDR2 SNEGSKA (reference sequence). V was pared by 5 bases and J by 4 bases, with 13 bases of the junction left unmatched. This CDR3 has 15 residues. In DNA, the CDR3 is TGCAGTGCTCCCCGGTCCGGGAGGGCCGCGTACGAGCAGTACTTC. Amino acid sequence: CSAPRSGRAAYEQYF.

This clonotype was recorded a few times. The chain links TRBV3-1 to TRBJ1-3; D not certain. CDR3 length: 14 residues. The germline CDR1 and CDR2 sequences are LGHDT and YNNKEL (reference sequence). Trimming left V 4 bases short and J 0 bases short, with 7 bases between. CDR3 sequence reads: CASSRESSGNTIYF. For the CDR3, the DNA is TGTGCCAGCAGCCGCGAGAGCTCTGGAAACACCATATATTTT.

The chain employs TRBV2 and TRBJ2-4; D gene uncertain. V shed 7 bases and J shed 5 bases, with 12 bases lying between them. The CDR3 is 13 amino acids. CDR1 and CDR2 from the germline V gene are SNHLY and FYNNEI. The CDR3 sequence: CASNGVSENIQYF. The CDR3 DNA follows: TGTGCCAGCAATGGGGTCTCAGAAAACATTCAGTACTTC.

This clonotype showed up many times. The gene calls are TRBV18 and TRBJ2-1, with D unclear. Germline loops: CDR1 KGHSH, CDR2 LQKENI. Trimming pared 2 bases from V and 5 bases from J, leaving 13 bases between. CDR3 length: 15 amino acids. The CDR3 nucleotides read TGTGCCAGCTCACCATCCCTGATTATCGACAATGAGCAGTTCTTC. Its translation: CASSPSLIIDNEQFF. The full variable domain, in which reference TRBV18 and TRBJ2-1 provide the parts outside the CDR3, is NAGVMQNPRHLVRRRGQEARLRCSPMKGHSHVYWYRQLPEEGLKFMVYLQKENIIDESGMPKERFSAEFPKEGPSILRIQQVVRGDSAAYFCASSPSLIIDNEQFFGPGTRLTVL.

This clonotype was observed at least ten times. The gene calls are TRBV7-2 and TRBJ1-3; D ambiguous. The CDR3 extends over 14 amino acids. V dropped 0 bases and J dropped 0 bases, with 3 bases sitting between them. CDR1 and CDR2 from the germline V gene are SGHTA and FQGNSA. The CDR3 sequence: CASSLAHSGNTIYF. The CDR3 DNA reads as TGTGCCAGCAGCTTAGCGCACTCTGGAAACACCATATATTTT.

There are many counts of this clonotype. This chain links TRBV27 with TRBJ1-1; D might be TRBD1 (6 bases). CDR1 is MNHEY, CDR2 SMNVEV, per germline (reference sequence). The CDR3 loop spans 14 amino acids. Trimming removed 8 bases at V and 3 bases at J, with 16 bases between. The CDR3 protein is CASADSPLHTEAFF. CDR3 nucleotide sequence: TGTGCCAGCGCGGACAGTCCCCTCCACACTGAAGCTTTCTTT.

This clonotype has ten or more counts. The chain recombines TRBV6-2 or TRBV6-3 with TRBJ2-1; possible D gene TRBD1, 9 bases. The V gene lost 7 bases and the J gene lost 2 bases, with 27 bases spanning the gap. The CDR3 is 19 amino acids. Germline-derived CDR1 and CDR2 are MNHEY and SVGEGT. CDR3 bases: TGTGCCAGCACCGACCCGGGACAGGGTAACGGGAGGGCCTACAATGAGCAGTTCTTC. It specifies CASTDPGQGNGRAYNEQFF.

The gene calls are TRBV10-3 and TRBJ2-1, with TRBD2 identical over 15 bases. The CDR3 has 18 residues. Trimming removed 7 bases from V and 3 bases from J; junction bases left unmatched: 10. Germline CDR1 reads ENHRY; CDR2 reads SYGVKD. CDR3 amino acids: CAITSDGTSGRYYNEQFF. In DNA form, the CDR3 reads TGTGCCATCACTTCGGACGGGACTAGCGGGAGGTACTACAATGAGCAGTTCTTC.